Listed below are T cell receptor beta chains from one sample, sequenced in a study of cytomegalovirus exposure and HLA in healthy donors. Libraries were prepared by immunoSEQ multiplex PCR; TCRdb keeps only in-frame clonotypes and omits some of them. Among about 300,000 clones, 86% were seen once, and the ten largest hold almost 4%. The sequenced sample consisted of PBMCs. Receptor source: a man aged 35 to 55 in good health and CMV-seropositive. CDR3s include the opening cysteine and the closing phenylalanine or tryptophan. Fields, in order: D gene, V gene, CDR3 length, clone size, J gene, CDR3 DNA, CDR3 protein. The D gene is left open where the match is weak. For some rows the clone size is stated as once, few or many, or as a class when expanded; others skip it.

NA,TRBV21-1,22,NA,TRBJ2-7,TGTGCCAGCAGCAAAGAAGGTAGAGGGGGCAGGGGGCCTATCTATGGGTCCTACGAGCAGTACTTC,CASSKEGRGGRGPIYGSYEQYF
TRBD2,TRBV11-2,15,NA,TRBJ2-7,TGTGCCAGCAGCGAAGGGACTAGCGGTACCTACGAGCAGTACTTC,CASSEGTSGTYEQYF
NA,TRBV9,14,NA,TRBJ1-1,TGTGCCAGCAGCGTAGGACAGTTGATCCCTGAAGCTTTCTTT,CASSVGQLIPEAFF
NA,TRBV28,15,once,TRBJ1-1,TGTGCCAGCAGTTTATTGCGCGGTGGGACAATTGAAGCTTTCTTT,CASSLLRGGTIEAFF
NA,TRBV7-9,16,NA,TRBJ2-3,TGTGCCAGCAGCCTAGAGGTGGGACTTCTCACAGATACGCAGTATTTT,CASSLEVGLLTDTQYF
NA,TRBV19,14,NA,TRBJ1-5,TGTGCCAGTAGTATAGGGACAGTCAATCAGCCCCAGCATTTT,CASSIGTVNQPQHF
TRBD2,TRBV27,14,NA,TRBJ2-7,TGTGCCAGCAGTTTAGGGGCGGGAGGGGGCGAGCAGTACTTC,CASSLGAGGGEQYF
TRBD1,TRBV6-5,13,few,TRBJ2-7,TGTGCCAGCGGGGGGACAGGCCTAGGCGAGCAGTACTTC,CASGGTGLGEQYF
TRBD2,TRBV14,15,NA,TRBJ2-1,TGTGCCAGCAGCCCGAGCGGGAGTTCCTACAATGAGCAGTTCTTC,CASSPSGSSYNEQFF
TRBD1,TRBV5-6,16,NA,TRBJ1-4,TGTGCCAGCAGCTATCGTCCGAGACAGGGAAAAGAAAAACTGTTTTTT,CASSYRPRQGKEKLFF
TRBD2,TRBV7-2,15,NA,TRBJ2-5,TGTGCCAGCAGCTTAGATCGGCGGGGGGCTGCGGCCCAGTACTTC,CASSLDRRGAAAQYF
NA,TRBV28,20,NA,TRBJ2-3,TGTGCCAGCATTCAAGGGGGGGCGCGGGAGTTAGCGGAGGTTCCAGATACGCAGTATTTT,CASIQGGARELAEVPDTQYF
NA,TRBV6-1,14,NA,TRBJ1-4,TGTGCCAGCAGTGAAACCCTTCGAGGTGAAAAACTGTTTTTT,CASSETLRGEKLFF
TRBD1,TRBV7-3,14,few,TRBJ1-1,TGTGCCAGCAGCGCCGGGACAGGGAACACTGAAGCTTTCTTT,CASSAGTGNTEAFF
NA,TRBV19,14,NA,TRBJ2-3,TGTGCCAGTAGTGGGACTGGTGGGGCAGATACGCAGTATTTT,CASSGTGGADTQYF
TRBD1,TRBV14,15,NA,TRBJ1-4,TGTGCCAGCAGCCCCTCCCCAGGGGGTGGTGAAAAACTGTTTTTT,CASSPSPGGGEKLFF
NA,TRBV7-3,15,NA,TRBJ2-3,TGTGCCAGCAGCTTCCAATTGGCAAGCACAGATACGCAGTATTTT,CASSFQLASTDTQYF